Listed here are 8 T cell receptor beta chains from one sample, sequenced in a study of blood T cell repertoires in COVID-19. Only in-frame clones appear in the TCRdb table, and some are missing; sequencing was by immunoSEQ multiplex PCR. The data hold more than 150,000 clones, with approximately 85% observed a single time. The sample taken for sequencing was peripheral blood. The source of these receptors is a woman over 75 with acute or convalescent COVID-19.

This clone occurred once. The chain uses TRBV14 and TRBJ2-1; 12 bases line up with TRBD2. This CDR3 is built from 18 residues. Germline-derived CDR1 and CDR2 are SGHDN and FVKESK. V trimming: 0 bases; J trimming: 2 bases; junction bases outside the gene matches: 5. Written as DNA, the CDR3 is TGTGCCAGCAGCCAAGAAAGGGCTAGCGGGGGGGCCTACAATGAGCAGTTCTTC. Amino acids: CASSQERASGGAYNEQFF.

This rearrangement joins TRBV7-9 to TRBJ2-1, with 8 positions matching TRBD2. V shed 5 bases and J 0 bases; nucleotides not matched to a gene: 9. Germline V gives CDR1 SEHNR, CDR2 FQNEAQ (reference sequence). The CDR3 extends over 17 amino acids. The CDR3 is CASSTLTSVLSYNEQFF. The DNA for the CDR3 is TGTGCCAGCAGCACCCTGACTAGCGTCCTCTCCTACAATGAGCAGTTCTTC.

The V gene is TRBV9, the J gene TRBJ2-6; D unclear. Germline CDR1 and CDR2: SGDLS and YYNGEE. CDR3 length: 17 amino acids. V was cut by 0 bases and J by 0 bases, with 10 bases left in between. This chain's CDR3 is CASSVVSGFSGANVLTF. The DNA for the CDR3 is TGTGCCAGCAGCGTAGTATCCGGGTTCTCTGGGGCCAACGTCCTGACTTTC.

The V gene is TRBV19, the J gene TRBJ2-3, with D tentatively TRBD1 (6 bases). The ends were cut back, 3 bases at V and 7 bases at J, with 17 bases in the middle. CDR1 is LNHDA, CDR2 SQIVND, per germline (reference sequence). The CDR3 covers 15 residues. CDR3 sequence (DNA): TGTGCCAGTAGTATGACCCCTAGCAGGGGTAATACGCAGTATTTT. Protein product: CASSMTPSRGNTQYF.

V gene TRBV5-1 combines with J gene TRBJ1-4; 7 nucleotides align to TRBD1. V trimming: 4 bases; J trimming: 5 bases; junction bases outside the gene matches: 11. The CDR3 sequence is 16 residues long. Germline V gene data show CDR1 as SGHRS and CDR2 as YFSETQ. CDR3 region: CASSRTPGQRNEKLFF. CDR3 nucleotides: TGCGCCAGCAGCCGCACCCCGGGACAGAGAAATGAAAAACTGTTTTTT.

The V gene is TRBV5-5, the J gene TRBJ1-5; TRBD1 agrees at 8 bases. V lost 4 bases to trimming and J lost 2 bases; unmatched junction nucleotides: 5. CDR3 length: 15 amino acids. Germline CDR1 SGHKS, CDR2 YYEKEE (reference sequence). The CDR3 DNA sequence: TGTGCCAGCAGCCCACAGGGGGGGGGCAATCAGCCCCAGCATTTT. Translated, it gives CASSPQGGGNQPQHF. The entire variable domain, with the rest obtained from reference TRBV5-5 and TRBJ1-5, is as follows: DAGVTQSPTHLIKTRGQQVTLRCSPISGHKSVSWYQQVLGQGPQFIFQYYEKEERGRGNFPDRFSARQFPNYSSELNVNALLLGDSALYLCASSPQGGGNQPQHFGDGTRLSIL.

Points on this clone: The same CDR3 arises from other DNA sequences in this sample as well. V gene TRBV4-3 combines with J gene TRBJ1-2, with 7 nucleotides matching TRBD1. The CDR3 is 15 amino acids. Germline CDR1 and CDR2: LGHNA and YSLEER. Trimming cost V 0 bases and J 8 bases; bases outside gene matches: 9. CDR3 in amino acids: CASSQDRTGVGGYTF. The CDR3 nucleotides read TGCGCCAGCAGCCAAGATCGTACAGGGGTGGGGGGCTACACCTTC.

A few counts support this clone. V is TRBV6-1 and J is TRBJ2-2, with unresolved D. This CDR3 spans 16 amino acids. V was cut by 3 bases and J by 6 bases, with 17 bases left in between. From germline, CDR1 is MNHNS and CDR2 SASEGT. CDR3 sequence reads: CASSDFMAALAGELFF. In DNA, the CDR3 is TGTGCCAGCAGTGATTTTATGGCGGCGCTAGCCGGGGAGCTGTTTTTT.